A single TCR beta chain is shown here with its context. Original processing methods: Quantification of nucleated cells was approximated via reference gene primer amplification. Sequencing was performed with immunoSEQ multiplex PCR; in TCRdb, only in-frame clones are kept and a portion is missing. The DNA was the basis for D and trimming; V, J and clone size are from that table. The profile shows around 300,000 clones, roughly 88% of them singletons. The source of the sample is a study of blood T cell repertoires in COVID-19. Study in general: Samples taken during acute and convalescent COVID-19 were collected in the United States, Italy and Spain. PBMCs, B-cell-depleted T cells, or T cells were the source of the cDNA or gDNA that made up the material.

The germline gives CDR1 SGHRS, CDR2 YFSETQ. Trimming stripped 4 bases from V and 3 bases from J, with 16 bases between. The CDR3 is made up of 15 amino acids. What was sequenced was peripheral blood. J is TRBJ1-1 and V is TRBV5-1, with TRBD1 as a possible D gene (5 bases). This receptor was identified in a woman between 25 and 40 years old with active or convalescent COVID-19. CDR3 DNA sequence: TGCGCCAGCAGCACGGACAATCCATTGCACACTGAAGCTTTCTTT. Its translation is CASSTDNPLHTEAFF.